A single sample gave rise to the 21 T cell receptor beta chains below, sequenced in a study of blood T cell repertoires in COVID-19. Sequencing was performed with immunoSEQ multiplex PCR; in TCRdb, only in-frame clones are kept and a portion is missing. The sample consists of a few hundred thousand clones, 88% of them appearing once. Material for sequencing was PBMCs or T cells enriched from blood (not recorded which). The receptor set was obtained from a woman aged 25 to 39 who had recovered from COVID-19.

The gene calls are TRBV28 and TRBJ2-7, with a weak D call TRBD1 (6 bases). Between the trimmed V and J ends, which lost 4 bases and 2 bases, there was a span of 18 bases. The germline V gene has CDR1 MDHEN and CDR2 SYDVKM. The CDR3 consists of 16 residues. In DNA form, the CDR3 reads TGTGCCAGCAGTTACGACACCGGGACACTTACCTACGAGCAGTACTTC. Translated: CASSYDTGTLTYEQYF.

This chain uses TRBV7-8 with TRBJ2-7; possibly TRBD2 for D (5 bases). V was trimmed by 1 base and J by 6 bases, leaving 10 bases between them. CDR1 is SGHVS, CDR2 FQNEAQ, per germline. The CDR3 extends over 13 amino acids. The CDR3 spells CASSLDVRGEQYF. DNA for the CDR3: TGTGCCAGCAGCTTAGATGTCCGGGGCGAGCAGTACTTC.

This chain links TRBV10-3 with TRBJ2-5; D might be TRBD2 (6 bases). Germline CDR1 ENHRY, CDR2 SYGVKD. The length of the CDR3 is 13 residues. Trimming removed 6 bases from V and 5 bases from J, with 13 bases in between. In DNA, the CDR3 is TGTGCCATCAGCGGGGACTTTCGGGAGACCCAGTACTTC. As protein: CAISGDFRETQYF.

This rearrangement joins TRBV7-9 to TRBJ2-1, with 16 bases identical to TRBD2. The CDR3 spans 20 residues. After removal of 5 bases from V and 0 bases from J, the junction contained 10 bases not matched to a gene. CDR1 and CDR2 from the germline V gene are SEHNR and FQNEAQ (reference sequence). Here the CDR3 reads CASSKLGTSGRDSSYNEQFF. Here the CDR3 DNA reads TGTGCCAGCAGCAAACTCGGGACTAGCGGGAGGGACAGCTCCTACAATGAGCAGTTCTTC.

V usage is TRBV25-1 and J usage is TRBJ1-2, with D possibly being TRBD1 (6 bases). The V gene lost 2 bases and the J gene lost 5 bases, with 12 bases spanning the gap. Germline loops: CDR1 MGHDK, CDR2 SYGVNS. The CDR3 runs 14 residues. DNA of the CDR3: TGTGCCAGCAGTGAAGGGGACAAAGCTTATGGCTACACCTTC. This encodes CASSEGDKAYGYTF.

This rearrangement joins TRBV19 to TRBJ1-4; D possibly corresponds to TRBD1 (6 bases). V gave up 9 bases and J gave up 0 bases, with 20 bases separating them. CDR1 and CDR2 from the germline V gene are LNHDA and SQIVND (reference sequence). This CDR3 contains 17 residues. The CDR3 loop reads CASRGGENEATNEKLFF. In DNA form, the CDR3 reads TGTGCCAGCCGAGGGGGGGAGAACGAAGCAACTAATGAAAAACTGTTTTTT.

A remark on this clone: Distinct nucleotide sequences in the sample also encode this CDR3. The rearrangement links TRBV11-3 to TRBJ2-7; tentative D call: TRBD1 (5 bases). Germline CDR1 SGHNT, CDR2 YENEEA. This CDR3 has 12 amino acids. V dropped 5 bases and J dropped 3 bases, with 8 bases sitting between them. The CDR3, as DNA: TGTGCCAGCAGCCCAGACAGCTACGAGCAGTACTTC. Translating gives CASSPDSYEQYF. The full variable domain, its missing parts supplied by reference TRBV11-3 and TRBJ2-7, is EAGVVQSPRYKIIEKKQPVAFWCNPISGHNTLYWYLQNLGQGPELLIRYENEEAVDDSQLPKDRFSAERLKGVDSTLKIQPAELGDSAVYLCASSPDSYEQYFGPGTRLTVT.

V is TRBV27 and J is TRBJ1-2; perhaps TRBD1 as D (5 bases). CDR1 and CDR2 (germline): MNHEY, SMNVEV (reference sequence). The V and J ends lost 6 bases and 10 bases respectively, with 18 bases between them. The CDR3 runs 13 residues. The CDR3 DNA reads TGTGCCAGCAGCACCAGCGGGGGAAGAGTCTACACCTTC. Protein sequence: CASSTSGGRVYTF.

The J gene is TRBJ2-5, the V gene TRBV7-8; 9 positions agree with TRBD1. J lost 5 bases, V lost 5 bases, and 12 bases had no gene match. Germline loops: CDR1 SGHVS, CDR2 FQNEAQ. There are 16 residues in the CDR3. CDR3 protein: CASSPKQGAPGETQYF. Here the CDR3 DNA reads TGTGCCAGCAGCCCCAAACAGGGGGCGCCGGGGGAGACCCAGTACTTC.

The rearrangement links TRBV3-1 (or the pseudogene TRBV3-2) to TRBJ1-6, with a possible D match to TRBD1 (5 bases). The CDR3 runs to 16 residues. With 4 bases removed from V and 7 bases from J, the gap between germline ends came to 17 bases. The germline V gene has CDR1 LGHDT and CDR2 YNNKEL (reference sequence). CDR3 region: CASSLSLGGGNSPLHF. In nucleotides, the CDR3 is TGTGCCAGCAGCCTATCCCTTGGGGGAGGAAATTCACCCCTCCACTTT.

The chain recombines TRBV6-1 with TRBJ2-5; TRBD2 matches 8 bases. This CDR3 is built from 16 residues. V lost 3 bases, J lost 2 bases, and 8 bases stayed unmatched. Germline-derived CDR1 and CDR2 are MNHNS and SASEGT. The CDR3 DNA follows: TGTGCCAGCAGTGACCTTACCGGGGGGGGACAAGAGACCCAGTACTTC. It yields the protein CASSDLTGGGQETQYF.

V and J are TRBV28 and TRBJ1-1; D possibly corresponds to TRBD1 (6 bases). The V end was cut by 1 base, the J end by 9 bases, with 12 bases between. The germline V gene encodes CDR1 MDHEN and CDR2 SYDVKM. CDR3 length: 13 residues. The CDR3 DNA sequence: TGTGCCAGCAGTTTATTCGACAGGCTAAAAGCTTTCTTT. It specifies CASSLFDRLKAFF.

This chain links TRBV27 with TRBJ2-5; maybe TRBD1 (5 bases). The CDR3 spans 14 residues. CDR1 MNHEY and CDR2 SMNVEV come from the germline V gene (reference sequence). Trimming stripped 6 bases from V and 3 bases from J, with 14 bases between. The CDR3 bases are TGTGCCAGCAGATCCTCAGGGTTTGAAGAGACCCAGTACTTC. Translating gives CASRSSGFEETQYF.

The CDR3 protein is CASSLSSGGSYNEQFF. CDR3 bases: TGTGCCAGCAGTTTATCTAGCGGGGGGTCCTACAATGAGCAGTTCTTC. This chain uses TRBV27 with TRBJ2-1, with 10 nucleotides matching TRBD2. The CDR3 totals 16 residues. The germline CDR1 and CDR2 sequences are MNHEY and SMNVEV (reference sequence). Losses at the gene ends were 0 bases for V and 1 base for J; bases not matched to a gene: 0.

V is TRBV7-2 and J is TRBJ1-5; 8 bases match TRBD1. From germline, CDR1 is SGHTA and CDR2 FQGNSA. The junction had 6 bases not matched to a gene; V was cut back by 2 bases and J by 0 bases. CDR3 length equals 17 residues. The CDR3 DNA reads as TGTGCCAGCAGCTTACCCCGGACAGGGTATAGCAATCAGCCCCAGCATTTT. Residues: CASSLPRTGYSNQPQHF.

This chain joins TRBV6-5 and TRBJ2-2; TRBD2 might be the D (6 bases). Deletions cut 8 bases from V and 7 bases from J, with 20 bases between. The germline V gene has CDR1 MNHEY and CDR2 SVGAGI. The CDR3 is made up of 15 amino acids. Written as DNA, the CDR3 is TGTGCCAGCCTCGGGTATGGGCGGGGAAACGGGGAGCTGTTTTTT. It is translated as CASLGYGRGNGELFF.

The chain carries TRBV2 and TRBJ2-3; 11 bases match TRBD2. Trimming at V came to 8 bases and at J to 4 bases, leaving 5 bases not matched to a gene. The CDR3 covers 14 residues. Germline V lookup: CDR1 SNHLY, CDR2 FYNNEI. The CDR3 spells CASLGTSGADTQYF. CDR3 nucleotides: TGTGCCAGCCTGGGGACTAGCGGTGCAGATACGCAGTATTTT. The complete variable domain, with remaining parts taken from reference TRBV2 and TRBJ2-3, reads EPEVTQTPSHQVTQMGQEVILRCVPISNHLYFYWYRQILGQKVEFLVSFYNNEISEKSEIFDDQFSVERPDGSNFTLKIRSTKLEDSAMYFCASLGTSGADTQYFGPGTRLTVL.

The chain recombines TRBV7-3 with TRBJ1-1, with 9 bases aligning to TRBD1. CDR3 length: 12 amino acids. V shed 3 bases and J 7 bases; nucleotides not matched to a gene: 0. Germline V gene sequence: CDR1 SGHTA, CDR2 FQGTGA. The CDR3 loop reads CASSLDRGEAFF. CDR3 coding DNA: TGTGCCAGCAGCTTGGACAGGGGTGAAGCTTTCTTT.

The chain couples TRBV6-5 to TRBJ1-4; D unclear. Germline loops: CDR1 MNHEY, CDR2 SVGAGI. The CDR3 runs to 14 residues. Trimming left V 6 bases short and J 5 bases short, with 13 bases between. In nucleotides, the CDR3 is TGTGCCAGCAGCCGCACCCACGCGAATGAAAAACTGTTTTTT. Amino acid sequence: CASSRTHANEKLFF.

The chain uses TRBV29-1 and TRBJ2-2; a weak D match, TRBD2 (6 bases). The CDR3 has 14 amino acids. Trimming took 5 bases from V and 3 from J, leaving 13 bases between them. Looked up from germline, CDR1 is SQVTM and CDR2 is ANQGSEA. The CDR3 here is CSVYGGSHTGELFF. The CDR3 region has the DNA TGCAGCGTTTACGGAGGGTCTCACACCGGGGAGCTGTTTTTT.

This chain links TRBV7-9 with TRBJ1-2, with 9 positions matching TRBD1. The CDR3 runs to 14 residues. The germline V gene has CDR1 SEHNR and CDR2 FQNEAQ (reference sequence). V shed 5 bases and J 6 bases; nucleotides not matched to a gene: 7. CDR3 loop: CASSPRQGEDGYTF. The CDR3 nucleotides are TGTGCCAGCAGCCCGCGACAGGGGGAAGATGGCTACACCTTC.